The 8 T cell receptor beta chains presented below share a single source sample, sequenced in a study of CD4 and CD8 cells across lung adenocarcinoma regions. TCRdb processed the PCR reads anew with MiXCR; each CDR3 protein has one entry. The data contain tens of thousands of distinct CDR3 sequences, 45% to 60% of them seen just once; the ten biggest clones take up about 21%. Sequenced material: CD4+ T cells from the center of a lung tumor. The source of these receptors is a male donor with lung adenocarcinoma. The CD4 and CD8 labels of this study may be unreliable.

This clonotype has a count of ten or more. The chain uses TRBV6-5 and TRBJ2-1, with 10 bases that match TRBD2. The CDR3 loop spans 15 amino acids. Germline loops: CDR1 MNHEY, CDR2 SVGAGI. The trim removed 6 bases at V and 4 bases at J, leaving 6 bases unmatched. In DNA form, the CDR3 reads TGTGCCAGCAGCCGGGTAGCGGGAGGTTACAATGAGCAGTTCTTC. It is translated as CASSRVAGGYNEQFF.

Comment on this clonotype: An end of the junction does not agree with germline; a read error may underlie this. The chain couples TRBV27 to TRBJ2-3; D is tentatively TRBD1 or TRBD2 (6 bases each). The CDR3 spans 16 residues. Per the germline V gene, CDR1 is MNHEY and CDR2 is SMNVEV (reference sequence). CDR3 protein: CASGGIGGRDEETQYF. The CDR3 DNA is TGTGCCAGCGGGGGGATCGGGGGCCGTGATGAGGAGACCCAGTATTTC.

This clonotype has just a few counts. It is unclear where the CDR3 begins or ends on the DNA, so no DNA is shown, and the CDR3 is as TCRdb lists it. CDR3: CASNTFGTGSTGALYF. The chain uses TRBV27 and TRBJ2-2; the DNA was not used to check the table's D call, TRBD1. The CDR3 contains 16 residues when both ends are counted. Germline loops: CDR1 MNHEY, CDR2 SMNVEV (reference sequence).

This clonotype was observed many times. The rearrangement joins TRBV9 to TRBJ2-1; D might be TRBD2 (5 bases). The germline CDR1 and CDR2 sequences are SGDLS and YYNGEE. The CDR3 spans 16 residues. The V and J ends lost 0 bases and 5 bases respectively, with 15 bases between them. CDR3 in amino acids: CASSVDISLGDNEQFF. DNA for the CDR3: TGTGCCAGCAGCGTAGATATCTCACTCGGGGACAATGAGCAGTTCTTC.

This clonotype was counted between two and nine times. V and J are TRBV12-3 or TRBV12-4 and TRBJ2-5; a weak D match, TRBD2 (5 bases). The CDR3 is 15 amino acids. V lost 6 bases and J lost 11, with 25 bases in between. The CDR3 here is CASSSPTDPSREQYF. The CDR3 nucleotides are TGTGCCAGCAGCTCACCTACAGACCCCTCTAGGGAGCAGTACTTC.

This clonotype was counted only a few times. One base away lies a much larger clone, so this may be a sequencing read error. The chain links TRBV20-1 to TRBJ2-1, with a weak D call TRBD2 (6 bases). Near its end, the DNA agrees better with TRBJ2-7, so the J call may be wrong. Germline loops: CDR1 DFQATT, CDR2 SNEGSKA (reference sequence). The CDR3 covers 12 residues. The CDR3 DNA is TGCAGTGCTAGAGCGACTAGTCATGAGCAGTACTTC. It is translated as CSARATSHEQYF.

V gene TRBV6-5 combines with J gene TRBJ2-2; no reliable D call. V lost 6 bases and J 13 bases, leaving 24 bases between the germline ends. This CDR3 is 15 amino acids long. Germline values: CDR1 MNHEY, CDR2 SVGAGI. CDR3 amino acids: CASRLQSGIPETLFF. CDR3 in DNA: TGTGCCAGCAGACTCCAGTCCGGAATTCCCGAGACGCTGTTTTTT.

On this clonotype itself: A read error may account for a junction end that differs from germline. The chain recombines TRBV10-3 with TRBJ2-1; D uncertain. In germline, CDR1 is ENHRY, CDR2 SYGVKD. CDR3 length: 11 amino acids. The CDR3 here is CAISESRVTVF. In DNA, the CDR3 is TGTGCCATCAGTGAGTCCCGGGTTACGGTCTTC.